The 24 T cell receptor beta chains reported below all come from one sample, sequenced in a study of blood T cell repertoires in COVID-19 (dated by TCRdb to the early 2020s). Library method: the immunoSEQ multiplex PCR assay. TCRdb obtained this table from immuneACCESS and retained in-frame rearrangements with V and J assigned. These tables miss some clones; where compared with another copy, unresolved V genes account for less than half of the shortfall, and the remainder is unexplained. Recorded for this sample are some 200,000 clones; more than 80% of them occurred a single time. The ten most abundant clones make up 8% to 13% of the sample. Sequencing was carried out using peripheral blood. These receptors all stem from a woman in her forties with COVID-19, enrolled during active disease.

The V gene is TRBV7-9, the J gene TRBJ2-5, with D hard to call. The CDR3 runs 12 residues. Germline V gene data show CDR1 as SEHNR and CDR2 as FQNEAQ (reference sequence). The V end lost 5 bases, the J end lost 3 bases, and 7 bases lay between the germline ends. CDR3: CASSNHKETQYF. The DNA of the CDR3 is TGTGCCAGCAGCAACCACAAAGAGACCCAGTACTTC.

V usage is TRBV29-1 and J usage is TRBJ2-5, with D perhaps TRBD1 (5 bases). The germline CDR1 and CDR2 sequences are SQVTM and ANQGSEA. CDR3 length: 12 residues. The V and J ends lost 4 bases and 7 bases respectively, with 13 bases between them. The chain's CDR3 is CSVAVGPGTQYF. CDR3 DNA: TGCAGCGTTGCTGTGGGGCCGGGGACCCAGTACTTC.

This clone has only a few counts. The genes are TRBV6-6 and TRBJ1-2; D is perhaps TRBD1 (6 bases). This CDR3 has 14 amino acids. V lost 4 bases, J lost 4 bases, and 13 bases lay in between. Germline-derived CDR1 and CDR2 are MNHNY and SVGAGI (reference sequence). For the CDR3, the DNA is TGTGCCAGCAGTTTTCCCGGACAGATCTATGGCTACACCTTC. Translation: CASSFPGQIYGYTF.

The V and J genes are TRBV27 and TRBJ1-5; 7 bases are a match to TRBD1. J lost 1 base, V lost 8 bases, and 8 bases had no gene match. The CDR3 loop spans 15 amino acids. Germline CDR1 is MNHEY and CDR2 is SMNVEV (reference sequence). CDR3 in amino acids: CASGPLRGSNQPQHF. The CDR3 DNA reads as TGTGCCAGCGGACCCCTCAGGGGGAGCAATCAGCCCCAGCATTTT.

The gene calls are TRBV5-4 and TRBJ2-2; 13 nucleotides match TRBD2. The CDR3 is 15 amino acids. Per the germline V gene, CDR1 is SGHNT and CDR2 is YYREEE (reference sequence). J gave up 7 bases and V 3 bases, and 3 bases lay outside the gene matches. The CDR3 region is CASSSRLAGGGELFF. For the CDR3, the DNA is TGTGCCAGCAGCTCCAGACTAGCGGGAGGCGGGGAGCTGTTTTTT.

V gene TRBV5-1 combines with J gene TRBJ2-2, with D perhaps TRBD2 (5 bases). Deletions cut 3 bases from V and 7 bases from J, with 19 bases between. Germline V gives CDR1 SGHRS, CDR2 YFSETQ. The CDR3 totals 16 residues. CDR3 region: CASSSSEVRAYGELFF. The CDR3 coding sequence is TGCGCCAGCAGCTCCTCCGAGGTGAGGGCGTACGGGGAGCTGTTTTTT.

V is TRBV11-2 and J is TRBJ2-7; D possibly corresponds to TRBD2 (6 bases). The germline CDR1 and CDR2 sequences are SGHAT and FQNNGV. The germline V and J ends were trimmed by 1 base and 2 bases, with 12 bases remaining between them. This CDR3 spans 15 amino acids. The chain's CDR3 is CASSLGSGLTYEQYV. The CDR3, as DNA: TGTGCCAGCAGCTTAGGTTCGGGACTCACCTACGAGCAGTACGTC.

The chain joins TRBV7-8 to TRBJ1-1; no clear D. The CDR3 is 15 amino acids. Germline CDR1 and CDR2: SGHVS and FQNEAQ. V was cut by 3 bases and J by 1 base, with 12 bases left in between. The CDR3 coding sequence is TGTGCCAGCAGCTTGGTGCAGGCCCCGAACACTGAAGCTTTCTTT. Its translation is CASSLVQAPNTEAFF. The entire variable domain, with the rest obtained from reference TRBV7-8 and TRBJ1-1, is as follows: GAGVSQSPRYKVAKRGQDVALRCDPISGHVSLFWYQQALGQGPEFLTYFQNEAQLDKSGLPSDRFFAERPEGSVSTLKIQRTQQEDSAVYLCASSLVQAPNTEAFFGQGTRLTVV.

J is TRBJ2-7 and V is TRBV7-9, with 10 bases lining up with TRBD1. V was clipped by 5 bases and J by 2 bases; unmatched bases: 18. Germline V gene sequence: CDR1 SEHNR, CDR2 FQNEAQ (reference sequence). CDR3 length: 19 amino acids. The CDR3 DNA follows: TGTGCCAGCAGCCCCGATTTCTTCCCGCAGGGGACAGGGGCCTACGAGCAGTACTTC. It is translated as CASSPDFFPQGTGAYEQYF.

This rearrangement joins TRBV10-2 to TRBJ1-2, with D maybe TRBD1 (6 bases). Germline lookup yields CDR1 WSHSY and CDR2 SAAADI. The CDR3 contains 10 residues. With 10 bases removed from V and 6 bases from J, the gap between germline ends came to 9 bases. The CDR3 protein is CAIRQDGYTF. In nucleotides, the CDR3 is TGCGCCATCCGACAGGATGGCTACACCTTC.

CDR3 nucleotide sequence: TGTGCCAGCAGCCAAGGACAGGGGAGGGAGACCCAGTACTTC. It encodes CASSQGQGRETQYF. V is TRBV4-2 and J is TRBJ2-5; 8 positions match TRBD1. CDR3 length: 14 residues. J lost 5 bases, V lost 1 base, and 3 bases had no gene match. CDR1 is LGHNA and CDR2 is YNFKEQ in the germline V gene.

This clone turned up a few times. The chain couples TRBV19 to TRBJ2-5, with TRBD2 identical over 13 bases. The germline V gene encodes CDR1 LNHDA and CDR2 SQIVND (reference sequence). This CDR3 is built from 18 residues. Trimming removed 3 bases from V and 4 bases from J; junction bases left unmatched: 11. CDR3 DNA sequence: TGTGCCAGTAGTATTGGGGGGACTAGCGGGATTCGGAGAGAGACCCAGTACTTC. As protein: CASSIGGTSGIRRETQYF.

This rearrangement joins TRBV10-3 to TRBJ2-2; the D is unclear. V was trimmed by 0 bases and J by 2 bases, leaving 4 bases between them. The CDR3 sequence is 14 residues long. CDR1 is ENHRY and CDR2 is SYGVKD in the germline V gene. CDR3 bases: TGTGCCATCAGTGAGTCCAGTAACACCGGGGAGCTGTTTTTT. Protein product: CAISESSNTGELFF.

This clone was recorded many times. The rearrangement uses TRBV9 and TRBJ1-6; 10 bases match TRBD1. This CDR3 is built from 16 residues. Germline CDR1 reads SGDLS; CDR2 reads YYNGEE. V shed 3 bases and J 3 bases; nucleotides not matched to a gene: 3. The CDR3 sequence is CASSAGQGGYNSPLHF. The CDR3 region has the DNA TGTGCCAGCAGCGCCGGACAGGGGGGCTATAATTCACCCCTCCACTTT.

V usage is TRBV18 and J usage is TRBJ2-5; tentative D call: TRBD2 (7 bases). V was trimmed by 2 bases and J by 6 bases, leaving 19 bases between them. The CDR3 covers 16 residues. Germline CDR1 reads KGHSH; CDR2 reads LQKENI. This CDR3 reads CASSPALRGASQTQYF. CDR3 DNA sequence: TGTGCCAGCTCACCAGCCCTTCGGGGGGCTAGCCAGACCCAGTACTTC.

This clone appeared a few times. The chain couples TRBV23-1 to TRBJ2-3; no clear D. TRBV23-1 is an ORF for which the function is uncertain. Deletions cut 11 bases from V and 1 base from J, with 13 bases between. The CDR3 spans 13 residues. The CDR3 DNA reads as TGCGCCTTCAGAGGAAGCGGCACAGATACGCAGTATTTT. Protein product: CAFRGSGTDTQYF.

This clone was picked up a small number of times. The chain couples TRBV3-1 (or the pseudogene TRBV3-2) to TRBJ2-1; D ambiguous. The CDR3 consists of 14 residues. The ends were cut back, 1 base at V and 2 bases at J, with 6 bases in the middle. Germline values: CDR1 LGHDT, CDR2 YNNKEL (reference sequence). Here the CDR3 reads CASSQVLAYNEQFF. The CDR3 nucleotides read TGTGCCAGCAGCCAAGTTCTCGCCTACAATGAGCAGTTCTTC.

This rearrangement joins TRBV6-5 to TRBJ2-1, with a possible D match to TRBD2 (6 bases). Trimming cost V 6 bases and J 2 bases, with 14 bases left between them. Germline CDR1 MNHEY, CDR2 SVGAGI. The CDR3 spans 15 residues. As DNA, the CDR3 is TGTGCCAGCAGCAACCGGAGGGACGCCTACAATGAGCAGTTCTTC. The encoded protein is CASSNRRDAYNEQFF.

V is TRBV11-2 and J is TRBJ1-4, with a tentative D call TRBD1 (5 bases). In germline, CDR1 is SGHAT, CDR2 FQNNGV. V dropped 6 bases and J dropped 4 bases, with 12 bases sitting between them. The CDR3 covers 14 residues. CDR3: CASRLRAGNEKLFF. The CDR3 DNA reads TGTGCCAGCAGACTCAGGGCTGGTAATGAAAAACTGTTTTTT.

The chain joins TRBV7-3 to TRBJ1-2; no clear D gene. The CDR3 runs 15 residues. V was trimmed by 1 base and J by 10 bases, leaving 19 bases between them. CDR1 is SGHTA, CDR2 FQGTGA, per germline. CDR3 sequence: CASSLNPLRLRVYTF. CDR3 nucleotide sequence: TGTGCCAGCAGCTTAAACCCCCTAAGGTTGAGGGTCTACACCTTC.

The rearrangement joins TRBV19 to TRBJ1-5; the D is unclear. V gave up 7 bases and J gave up 0 bases, with 19 bases separating them. The CDR3 is made up of 17 amino acids. Germline CDR1 and CDR2: LNHDA and SQIVND (reference sequence). The CDR3 protein is CASTKPGGVDSNQPQHF. The CDR3 region has the DNA TGTGCCAGTACCAAGCCGGGCGGGGTGGATAGCAATCAGCCCCAGCATTTT. The full variable domain, in which reference TRBV19 and TRBJ1-5 provide the parts outside the CDR3, is DGGITQSPKYLFRKEGQNVTLSCEQNLNHDAMYWYRQDPGQGLRLIYYSQIVNDFQKGDIAEGYSVSREKKESFPLTVTSAQKNPTAFYLCASTKPGGVDSNQPQHFGDGTRLSIL.

The V call is TRBV5-1, the J call TRBJ1-6; D gene uncertain. The CDR3 is 14 amino acids. V was pared by 0 bases and J by 7 bases, with 8 bases between. In germline, CDR1 is SGHRS, CDR2 YFSETQ. Written as DNA, the CDR3 is TGCGCCAGCAGCTTGGAATCAGGCAATTCACCCCTCCACTTT. This gives the protein CASSLESGNSPLHF.

The V gene is TRBV3-1 (or the pseudogene TRBV3-2), the J gene TRBJ2-3, with 10 bases that match TRBD2. The CDR3 runs to 16 residues. Germline V gene sequence: CDR1 LGHDT, CDR2 YNNKEL (reference sequence). V was pared by 4 bases and J by 5 bases, with 9 bases of the junction left unmatched. The CDR3 here is CASSRIAGGRGDTQYF. In nucleotides, the CDR3 is TGTGCCAGCAGCCGTATAGCGGGGGGCAGGGGAGATACGCAGTATTTT.

This clone occurred a few times. In the same sample, other DNA sequences code for this CDR3. The chain employs TRBV7-9 and TRBJ2-5; TRBD1 aligns across 10 bases. From germline, CDR1 is SEHNR and CDR2 FQNEAQ (reference sequence). The CDR3 is 15 amino acids. V was pared by 3 bases and J by 2 bases, with 3 bases of the junction left unmatched. The CDR3 reads CASSFDRGRQETQYF. The CDR3, as DNA: TGTGCCAGCAGCTTTGACAGGGGGCGGCAAGAGACCCAGTACTTC.